Below, 21 T cell receptor beta chains from the same sample are listed, as sequenced in a study of radiotherapy plus CTLA-4 blockade in lung cancer. Using immunoSEQ multiplex PCR, the repertoire was profiled, and TCRdb retains in-frame clones only, with some absent. The table shows roughly 30,000 clones, with 77% occurring only once. The specimen was peripheral blood, collected from a patient treated with radiotherapy plus ipilimumab. These TCRs come from a human donor with non-small cell lung cancer that progressed on radiotherapy plus ipilimumab.

The CDR3 nucleotides are TGTGCCAGCAGTCTCGACAGGAACACTGAAGCTTTCTTT. It is translated as CASSLDRNTEAFF. The rearrangement uses TRBV2 and TRBJ1-1, with D possibly TRBD1 on 5 matching bases. The germline gives CDR1 SNHLY, CDR2 FYNNEI. V lost 5 bases and J lost 1, with 8 bases in between. The CDR3 covers 13 residues.

This clone was picked up a small number of times. The chain links TRBV13 to TRBJ1-2; 7 nucleotides line up with TRBD1. The CDR3 loop spans 14 amino acids. CDR1 is PRHDT and CDR2 is FYEKMQ in the germline V gene (reference sequence). The V segment lost 5 bases and the J segment 5 bases; nucleotides outside the gene matches: 8. This CDR3 reads CASSTSPGQYGYTF. The DNA of the CDR3 is TGTGCCAGCAGCACGTCACCGGGACAGTATGGCTACACCTTC.

DNA for the CDR3: TGTGCCAGCTCACCAGGACTAGCGGGCACCGGGGAGCTGTTTTTT. Protein: CASSPGLAGTGELFF. V is TRBV18 and J is TRBJ2-2, with TRBD2 identical over 11 bases. The CDR3 extends over 15 amino acids. V was pared by 2 bases and J by 4 bases, with 0 bases of the junction left unmatched. The germline gives CDR1 KGHSH, CDR2 LQKENI.

The chain employs TRBV7-9 and TRBJ1-1; the match to TRBD1 covers 10 bases. The CDR3 runs to 14 residues. Per germline, CDR1 SEHNR and CDR2 FQNEAQ (reference sequence). The J segment lost 4 bases and the V segment lost 5 bases, leaving 4 bases of the junction unmatched. CDR3 in amino acids: CASSEGTGVTEAFF. DNA of the CDR3: TGTGCCAGCAGCGAGGGGACAGGGGTCACTGAAGCTTTCTTT.

The CDR3 sequence is CASSPGLAGVVADTQYF. CDR3 sequence (DNA): TGCGCCAGCAGCCCCGGACTAGCGGGAGTTGTAGCAGATACGCAGTATTTT. The chain links TRBV5-1 to TRBJ2-3, with TRBD2 identical over 13 bases. Trimming cost V 4 bases and J 4 bases; bases outside gene matches: 9. This CDR3 is 17 amino acids long. Germline CDR1 reads SGHRS; CDR2 reads YFSETQ.

V usage is TRBV10-1 and J usage is TRBJ2-3; D is ambiguous. Per the germline V gene, CDR1 is WNHNN and CDR2 is SYGVQD (reference sequence). This CDR3 contains 14 residues. V shed 4 bases and J shed 3 bases, with 11 bases lying between them. This chain's CDR3 is CASSVREYTDTQYF. In DNA, the CDR3 is TGCGCCAGCAGTGTTAGGGAATATACAGATACGCAGTATTTT.

V and J are TRBV7-9 and TRBJ2-3; 7 bases map to TRBD2. The trim removed 5 bases at V and 2 bases at J, leaving 4 bases unmatched. The CDR3 has 14 amino acids. In germline, CDR1 is SEHNR, CDR2 FQNEAQ (reference sequence). The CDR3 protein is CASSQAGSTDTQYF. CDR3 bases: TGTGCCAGCAGCCAAGCGGGGTCCACAGATACGCAGTATTTT.

This clone was seen just once. J is TRBJ2-5 and V is TRBV9; tentatively, D is TRBD1 (5 bases). Trimming took off 4 bases at V and 5 bases at J, with 15 bases between the two ends. This CDR3 is 14 amino acids long. Germline-derived CDR1 and CDR2 are SGDLS and YYNGEE. DNA of the CDR3: TGTGCCAGCAGCCCTCGCAGGGTGGAGGAGACCCAGTACTTC. Translation: CASSPRRVEETQYF.

Note on this clone: The same CDR3 is also encoded by other DNA sequences in this sample. The J gene is TRBJ1-3, the V gene TRBV9, with D unresolved. The CDR3 has 16 amino acids. Between the trimmed V and J ends, which lost 0 bases and 0 bases, there was a span of 10 bases. Germline CDR1 reads SGDLS; CDR2 reads YYNGEE. This CDR3 is CASSVAYRSSGNTIYF. CDR3 nucleotides: TGTGCCAGCAGCGTAGCTTATCGAAGCTCTGGAAACACCATATATTTT.

The chain links TRBV20-1 to TRBJ2-3; no clear D. The CDR3 loop spans 11 amino acids. The germline V gene encodes CDR1 DFQATT and CDR2 SNEGSKA (reference sequence). V was shortened by 5 bases and J by 4 bases, with 7 bases between the two germline ends. The CDR3 nucleotides are TGCAGTGCTCTCCGGGCAGATACGCAGTATTTT. Residues: CSALRADTQYF.

The chain links TRBV7-3 to TRBJ2-1, with TRBD1 identical over 8 bases. The CDR3 covers 16 residues. Unmatched junction bases numbered 9, after V lost 3 bases and J lost 5 bases. The germline CDR1 and CDR2 sequences are SGHTA and FQGTGA. Here the CDR3 DNA reads TGTGCCAGCAGCTTCACAGGGGGAGGTTACAACAATGAGCAGTTCTTC. Its translation: CASSFTGGGYNNEQFF.

The chain recombines TRBV7-3 with TRBJ2-7, with TRBD1 identical over 9 bases. Germline V lookup: CDR1 SGHTA, CDR2 FQGTGA. The CDR3 loop spans 14 amino acids. The ends lost 5 bases at V and 4 bases at J; junction bases unmatched: 6. The CDR3: CASSPGGTGYEQYF. The CDR3 nucleotides are TGTGCCAGCAGCCCCGGGGGGACAGGGTACGAGCAGTACTTC.

The rearrangement joins TRBV18 to TRBJ1-1; TRBD1 is a possible D gene (5 bases). The CDR3 runs to 13 residues. Per germline, CDR1 KGHSH and CDR2 LQKENI. The germline V and J ends were trimmed by 0 bases and 9 bases, with 11 bases remaining between them. This CDR3 is CASSPPRQGQAFF. CDR3 coding DNA: TGTGCCAGCTCACCACCAAGGCAGGGACAAGCTTTCTTT.

The chain is built from TRBV10-3 and TRBJ2-3; D possibly corresponds to TRBD2 (6 bases). Trimming shortened V by 6 bases and J by 5 bases, and 15 bases separated the two germline ends. The CDR3 runs 14 residues. Germline CDR1 and CDR2: ENHRY and SYGVKD. The CDR3 DNA reads as TGTGCCATCAGCCCGACTAGTCTGGAAGATACGCAGTATTTT. It is translated as CAISPTSLEDTQYF.

The genes are TRBV28 and TRBJ2-7; 8 bases align to TRBD1. V trimming: 3 bases; J trimming: 2 bases; junction bases outside the gene matches: 6. CDR1 is MDHEN and CDR2 is SYDVKM in the germline V gene. CDR3 length: 15 residues. The CDR3 sequence is CASSFPGQGPYEQYF. Here the CDR3 DNA reads TGTGCCAGCAGTTTCCCAGGACAGGGACCCTACGAGCAGTACTTC.

This chain uses TRBV27 with TRBJ1-2, with D possibly TRBD1 on 6 matching bases. CDR3 length equals 16 residues. In germline, CDR1 is MNHEY, CDR2 SMNVEV (reference sequence). V gave up 7 bases and J gave up 8 bases, with 26 bases separating them. CDR3 DNA sequence: TGTGCCAGCACCCCCGCGGGACACCAGAGACTAAGGGGCTACACCTTC. It is translated as CASTPAGHQRLRGYTF.

V usage is TRBV7-2 and J usage is TRBJ1-6; 7 bases are a match to TRBD1. The V gene end was trimmed by 8 bases and the J gene end by 6 bases; junction bases not matched to a gene: 1. The germline gives CDR1 SGHTA, CDR2 FQGNSA. The CDR3 has 12 residues. CDR3 nucleotides: TGTGCCAGCCACAGGGGTAATTCACCCCTCCACTTT. It codes for CASHRGNSPLHF.

This clone came up a few times. The CDR3 region is CASSLGINYGYTF. The CDR3, as DNA: TGTGCCAGCAGTCTGGGGATTAACTATGGCTACACCTTC. The genes are TRBV28 and TRBJ1-2; D gene ambiguous. The CDR3 is 13 amino acids. CDR1 and CDR2 (germline): MDHEN, SYDVKM. The ends were cut back, 5 bases at V and 1 base at J, with 8 bases in the middle.

This chain links TRBV9 with TRBJ1-4; D is perhaps TRBD1 (5 bases). The CDR3 has 16 amino acids. CDR1 SGDLS and CDR2 YYNGEE come from the germline V gene. Between the trimmed V and J ends, which lost 0 bases and 4 bases, there was a span of 13 bases. The DNA for the CDR3 is TGTGCCAGCAGCGTAGCGAGGGGTGGGCGTAATGAAAAACTGTTTTTT. Amino acids: CASSVARGGRNEKLFF.

J is TRBJ1-1 and V is TRBV5-8; D remains ambiguous. The germline V gene encodes CDR1 SGHTS and CDR2 YDEGEE. Trimming cost V 0 bases and J 1 base, with 4 bases left between them. The CDR3 length is 13 residues. CDR3: CASSLEPNTEAFF. The CDR3 coding sequence is TGTGCCAGCAGCTTGGAACCGAACACTGAAGCTTTCTTT. Together with reference TRBV5-8 and TRBJ1-1, the CDR3 gives the full variable domain: EAGVTQSPTHLIKTRGQQATLRCSPISGHTSVYWYQQALGLGLQFLLWYDEGEERNRGNFPPRFSGRQFPNYSSELNVNALELEDSALYLCASSLEPNTEAFFGQGTRLTVV.

The chain has TRBV7-9 and TRBJ1-4, with TRBD1 matching 8 bases. Germline V gene data show CDR1 as SEHNR and CDR2 as FQNEAQ (reference sequence). This CDR3 has 19 residues. The junction had 12 bases not matched to a gene; V was cut back by 1 base and J by 2 bases. The chain's CDR3 is CASSLGQGAGPGTNEKLFF. CDR3 nucleotide sequence: TGTGCCAGCAGCTTAGGGCAGGGGGCTGGCCCTGGGACTAATGAAAAACTGTTTTTT.